This TCR beta chain was captured in a study of T cell responses to AZD1222 COVID-19 vaccine (dated by TCRdb to the early 2020s). Some background on the complete study: A total of 230 to 250 trial participants underwent TCR sequencing, of whom some 200 had received two doses of AZD1222 and around 25 had received two doses of the MenACWY control vaccine. Trial participants were enrolled by age into subgroups of 18-55, 56-69 and 70-plus years, and about 150, 27 and 61 TCR-sequenced participants, respectively, were included in these subgroups.

Note on this clone: Its antigen remains undetermined. No base-level quality is on record; no much larger clone is a single base apart.

Study-level results and caveats: Reportedly, almost half of the unique spike-specific TCRs recognized epitopes lying outside the regions that are mutated in the B.1.351 and B.1.1.7 variants. The 56-69-year group was small, and its depth increase did not reach significance, likely because of low power. No day 14 peak-response samples were available, so repertoires were characterized only after the peak T cell response. Most participants were white British and females outnumbered males, and the authors suggested that clonal diversity may have been underestimated. The vaccine-associated CD4 TCRs covered the entire spike protein, and the dominant responses fell in regions 160-218 and 743-854. After two AZD1222 doses, spike-specific TCR breadth and depth were significantly higher than at day 0 and than in MenACWY recipients. Conclusions about previously exposed vaccinees are limited, since just a handful of AZD1222 recipients were seropositive for SARS-CoV-2 at baseline.

The CDR3 regions of human TCRbeta chains were analyzed by immunosequencing. The paper's data handling went like this. TCRs in the repertoires were compared against a reference library of SARS-CoV-2-specific TCRs that had been generated with the MIRA antigen-specificity platform. Breadth was defined as the fraction of unique TCRs that were SARS-CoV-2-associated, and depth was defined as the fraction of total T cells that were SARS-CoV-2-associated. Using the MIRA data, each spike-specific TCR was assigned both to the spike region to which the TCR was reactive and to a CD4 or CD8 class. Log10-transformed breadth and depth values were compared by one-way ANOVA with Sidak's multiple comparisons tests. Entries here come from immuneACCESS through TCRdb and include only in-frame sequences with V and J called. Some clones fail to appear in such tables; in the studies checked, an unresolved V gene covers under half of the shortfall, and the cause of the remainder is unknown. Clone size and V and J calls were adopted from that table, with D and trimming inferred from the DNA. A total of about 170,000 clones appear in this sample, around nine tenths of them only once. In total, the top ten clones hold 0.85% to 1.1% of the sample.

The intended sense of this specimen's time point label: about 28 days (+/-7) after the second vaccine dose. Because spike-specific TCR depth and breadth did not differ between the two schedules, AZD1222 recipients who got a second dose at roughly 4 weeks were pooled with those who got a second dose at roughly 12 weeks. The vaccinee samples were drawn from two UK trials, COV001 and COV002, one of which was a single-blind randomized controlled phase 2/3 trial testing AZD1222 (ChAdOx1 nCoV-19) in healthy adults. Trial participant PBMC samples were collected at day 0 and day 28 after the second dose for TCRbeta chain sequencing. Trimming takes 6 bases from V and 1 base from J, and the germline ends sit 12 bases apart. CDR1 LGHNA and CDR2 YNFKEQ are derived from the germline V gene. CDR3 length: 15 amino acids, cysteine to phenylalanine. The CDR3 DNA has 45 bases and is translated from base 1.

The rearrangement joined TRBV4-2 to TRBJ2-2; the D gene is possibly TRBD1, with 6 bases matching. This clonotype was sampled from an adult who received the AZD1222 COVID-19 vaccine. The specimen was peripheral blood, collected 28 days after the second AZD1222 dose. The DNA sequence is as follows: TGTGCCAGCAGACTTCAGGGGAGGAACACCGGGGAGCTGTTTTTT. Translated, this gives CASRLQGRNTGELFF.